The 9 T cell receptor beta chains below come from one sample, sequenced in a study of blood T cell repertoires in COVID-19. Sequencing was performed with immunoSEQ multiplex PCR; in TCRdb, only in-frame clones are kept and a portion is missing. Of approximately 190,000 clones detected, 80% to 95% appear once; the ten largest clones hold 0.5% to 0.6%. The sequencing input was peripheral blood. All receptors come from a man aged 50 to 60 with acute or convalescent COVID-19.

V is TRBV7-9 and J is TRBJ1-6; the match to TRBD1 covers 7 bases. This CDR3 region has 14 residues. V lost 6 bases and J lost 5; bases outside the gene matches: 4. The germline V gene has CDR1 SEHNR and CDR2 FQNEAQ (reference sequence). CDR3 region: CASSEDRNNSPLHF. As DNA, the CDR3 is TGTGCCAGCAGTGAGGACAGGAATAATTCACCCCTCCACTTT.

This chain uses TRBV2 with TRBJ1-2; tentatively, D is TRBD1 (6 bases). The CDR3 length is 14 residues. Per germline, CDR1 SNHLY and CDR2 FYNNEI. V gave up 6 bases and J gave up 4 bases, with 15 bases separating them. CDR3 loop: CASSGQQGVYGYTF. CDR3 sequence (DNA): TGTGCCAGCAGCGGCCAACAGGGAGTCTATGGCTACACCTTC.

The chain couples TRBV28 to TRBJ2-7, with TRBD1 as a possible D gene (7 bases). This CDR3 contains 16 residues. The germline CDR1 and CDR2 sequences are MDHEN and SYDVKM. V lost 6 bases, J lost 1 base, and 19 bases lay in between. CDR3 nucleotide sequence: TGTGCCAGCAGCGCAGGGGGGTATAAGTTATCCTACGAGCAGTACGTC. This translates into CASSAGGYKLSYEQYV.

The CDR3 loop is CASSAFQGSGELFF. The CDR3 bases are TGTGCCAGCTCAGCCTTCCAGGGGTCCGGGGAGCTGTTTTTT. The chain employs TRBV18 and TRBJ2-2; TRBD1 might be the D (6 bases). Germline-derived CDR1 and CDR2 are KGHSH and LQKENI. The CDR3 runs to 14 residues. The V and J ends lost 5 bases and 6 bases respectively, with 13 bases between them.

V gene TRBV4-3 combines with J gene TRBJ2-1; TRBD1 might be the D (6 bases). Deletions cut 0 bases from V and 7 bases from J, with 19 bases between. The CDR3 length is 17 residues. CDR1 is LGHNA, CDR2 YSLEER, per germline. The CDR3 DNA reads TGCGCCAGCAGCCAAGATATGCGCAGGGGTTTAAGTAATGAGCAGTTCTTC. Protein sequence: CASSQDMRRGLSNEQFF.

The chain carries TRBV19 and TRBJ1-1; 7 bases fit TRBD1. V was pared by 6 bases and J by 1 base, with 5 bases of the junction left unmatched. Per germline, CDR1 LNHDA and CDR2 SQIVND (reference sequence). The CDR3 runs to 14 residues. Here the CDR3 DNA reads TGTGCCAGTAGCCAAAGGGACAGGAACACTGAAGCTTTCTTT. As protein: CASSQRDRNTEAFF.

Regarding this clone: Different DNA sequences within this sample yield the same CDR3. The chain employs TRBV28 and TRBJ1-6; 12 bases are a match to TRBD1. The CDR3 consists of 15 residues. In germline, CDR1 is MDHEN, CDR2 SYDVKM. The J segment lost 10 bases and the V segment lost 4 bases, leaving 5 bases of the junction unmatched. In DNA form, the CDR3 reads TGTGCCAGCAGTTCGGGACAGGGGGCAGGGTCACCCCTCCACTTT. This sequence encodes CASSSGQGAGSPLHF.

Details on this clone: Other nucleotide sequences from this sample produce the same CDR3. The chain employs TRBV5-1 and TRBJ1-1; D is undetermined. This CDR3 is built from 13 residues. In germline, CDR1 is SGHRS, CDR2 YFSETQ. V lost 0 bases and J lost 1, with 4 bases in between. The CDR3 is CASSLAGNTEAFF. CDR3 coding DNA: TGCGCCAGCAGCTTGGCGGGGAACACTGAAGCTTTCTTT. Full variable domain (rest looked up from reference TRBV5-1 and TRBJ1-1): KAGVTQTPRYLIKTRGQQVTLSCSPISGHRSVSWYQQTPGQGLQFLFEYFSETQRNKGNFPGRFSGRQFSNSRSEMNVSTLELGDSALYLCASSLAGNTEAFFGQGTRLTVV.

The chain links TRBV5-1 to TRBJ2-3; 11 nucleotides line up with TRBD2. Germline V lookup: CDR1 SGHRS, CDR2 YFSETQ. Germline trimming cut 3 bases from V and 1 base from J; bases unmatched to any gene: 4. This CDR3 region has 16 residues. In nucleotides, the CDR3 is TGCGCCAGCAGCTCCATACTAGCGGGGGGCACAGATACGCAGTATTTT. This translates into CASSSILAGGTDTQYF.